This is a list of T cell receptor beta chains from one sample in a study of T cells in Graves' hyperthyroidism and ophthalmopathy. MiXCR, run by TCRdb on the multiplex PCR reads, gives a single entry per CDR3 protein. The table lists around 700,000 distinct CDR3 sequences, 18% of them singletons. The specimen was blood. These receptors came from a woman in her 50s with Graves' hyperthyroidism that later progressed to Graves' ophthalmopathy. The CDR3 runs from the conserved cysteine through the conserved F or W. A D gene is named only where the DNA matches it firmly. Clone size is stated in some rows and not others, as once, few, many or a class when expanded.

CDR3 protein	CDR3 DNA	V gene	J gene	clone size	D gene
CASSSGGSGANVLTF	TGTGCCAGCAGCTCGGGGGGCTCTGGGGCCAACGTCCTGACTTTC	TRBV7-3	TRBJ2-6	many	TRBD2
CASSQDRGGGLYPETQYF	TGTGCCAGCAGCCAAGATCGGGGGGGGGGCCTCTACCCAGAGACCCAGTACTTC	TRBV3-1	TRBJ2-5	-	TRBD2
CSVLWGKAGELFF	TGCAGCGTTTTGTGGGGAAAGGCCGGGGAGCTGTTTTTT	TRBV29-1	TRBJ2-2	-	-
CAISEQGGGQETQYF	TGTGCCATCAGTGAACAGGGTGGTGGTCAAGAGACCCAGTACTTC	TRBV10-3	TRBJ2-5	few	-
CASSSTGGNEQFF	TGTGCCAGTAGTAGTACAGGGGGCAATGAGCAGTTCTTC	TRBV19	TRBJ2-1	few	TRBD1
CASSLGGTGNEQFF	TGTGCCAGCAGCTTAGGAGGGACAGGCAATGAGCAGTTCTTC	TRBV2	TRBJ2-1	-	TRBD1
CASSAAGFNQPQHF	TGTGCCAGCAGCGCCGCAGGGTTCAATCAGCCCCAGCATTTT	TRBV9	TRBJ1-5	many	-
CASSQETRIGIQETQYF	TGTGCCAGCAGCCAGGAAACGAGAATAGGGATCCAAGAGACCCAGTACTTC	TRBV6-5	TRBJ2-5	few	-
CASRGVGRVDSPLHF	TGTGCCAGCAGGGGAGTGGGCAGGGTGGATTCACCCCTCCACTTT	TRBV12-3/TRBV12-4	TRBJ1-6	many	-
CASSQVQGTGELFF	TGTGCCAGCAGCCAAGTTCAGGGGACCGGGGAGCTGTTTTTT	TRBV3-1	TRBJ2-2	many	-
CASSPKDRATYEQYF	TGTGCCAGCAGCCCAAAGGACAGGGCAACCTACGAGCAGTACTTC	TRBV7-2	TRBJ2-7	-	TRBD1
CASRPLTGGVQPQHF	TGTGCCAGCAGACCTTTGACAGGGGGCGTTCAGCCCCAGCATTTT	TRBV27	TRBJ1-5	few	TRBD1
CAWSIGPYTEAFF	TGTGCCTGGAGCATAGGGCCCTACACTGAAGCTTTCTTT	TRBV30	TRBJ1-1	-	-
CASSLSPRGLGETQYF	TGTGCCAGTAGCCTCAGCCCTAGGGGGCTGGGGGAGACCCAGTACTTC	TRBV19	TRBJ2-5	-	TRBD1
CASSEVGAGWENTIYF	TGTGCCAGCAGTGAAGTAGGCGCAGGGTGGGAGAACACCATATATTTT	TRBV2	TRBJ1-3	-	-
CASSLGKTGDTGELFF	TGTGCCAGCAGCTTAGGGAAGACAGGGGACACCGGGGAGCTGTTTTTT	TRBV11-2	TRBJ2-2	many	TRBD1
CASSYNPGRYEQYF	TGTGCCAGCAGTTATAATCCGGGACGGTACGAGCAGTACTTC	TRBV6-2/TRBV6-3	TRBJ2-7	few	-
CASSQDISGNTIYF	TGTGCCAGCAGCCAAGATATTTCTGGAAACACCATATATTTT	TRBV14	TRBJ1-3	-	-
CASSASASGGDTDTQYF	TGTGCCAGCAGTGCGTCGGCTAGCGGGGGGGATACAGATACGCAGTATTTT	TRBV2	TRBJ2-3	many	TRBD2
CASSSWDRGLTDTQYF	TGTGCCAGCAGCTCCTGGGACAGGGGCCTCACAGATACGCAGTATTTT	TRBV7-2	TRBJ2-3	many	TRBD1
CASSEAIQNTEAFF	TGTGCCAGCAGTGAAGCGATCCAGAACACTGAAGCTTTCTTT	TRBV6-1	TRBJ1-1	many	-
CASSNEDRGTQPQHF	TGTGCCAGCAGCAACGAGGATCGGGGGACTCAGCCCCAGCATTTT	TRBV7-8	TRBJ1-5	many	-